These T cell receptor beta chains were read from a single sample in a study of T cell responses to AZD1222 COVID-19 vaccine. Assay: immunoSEQ multiplex PCR; the TCRdb copy retains only in-frame clones and omits some. This sample has about 73,000 clones; 89% occur once, and the top ten carry around 9.3%. Material: peripheral blood, obtained 28 days after the second AZD1222 dose. The receptors were sampled from an adult who received the AZD1222 COVID-19 vaccine. Each CDR3 is given with its conserved first and last residue. A D gene is named only where the DNA matches it firmly. Clone size is stated in some rows and not others, as once, few, many or a class when expanded.

NA TRBJ1-6 few TRBV4-2 TGTGCCAGCAGCCAAGAAGCAGGGGAGCCTAATTCACCCCTCCACTTT CASSQEAGEPNSPLHF
TRBD1 TRBJ1-5 NA TRBV28 TGTGCCAGCAGTTTCCGGGACAGGGTTCAGCCCCAGCATTTT CASSFRDRVQPQHF
NA TRBJ1-5 NA TRBV19 TGTGCCAGTAGTCTCGGGGCGGGGGGCAATCAGCCCCAGCATTTT CASSLGAGGNQPQHF
TRBD1 TRBJ1-2 NA TRBV5-8 TGTGCCAGCAGATACCGAGGGGGCGCAAGCTATGGCTACACCTTC CASRYRGGASYGYTF
NA TRBJ1-6 NA TRBV30 TGTGCCGGACGTAGTAATTCACCCCTCCACTTT CAGRSNSPLHF
TRBD2 TRBJ2-3 NA TRBV9 TGTGCCAGCAGCGAGTGGGGGACTAGCGGACGGACAGATACGCAGTATTTT CASSEWGTSGRTDTQYF
NA TRBJ2-1 NA TRBV9 TGTGCCAGCAGCGAAGGCCTAGCGACCTACAATGAGCAGTTCTTC CASSEGLATYNEQFF
TRBD1 TRBJ2-1 NA TRBV7-3 TGTGCCAGCAGCGCCGTCCCGGGACAGGGTCGAAGCTACAATGAGCAGTTCTTC CASSAVPGQGRSYNEQFF
TRBD1 TRBJ2-3 NA TRBV20-1 TGCAGTGCTAATGACAGGGGAAATACGCAGTATTTT CSANDRGNTQYF
NA TRBJ2-5 NA TRBV12-3/TRBV12-4 TGTGCCAGCCGACGAGGTATTTCGGAGACCCAGTACTTC CASRRGISETQYF
TRBD1 TRBJ2-7 NA TRBV5-4 TGTGCCAGCAGCTTCCGGGACAGGGGAGTACACGAGCAGTACTTC CASSFRDRGVHEQYF
TRBD1 TRBJ1-5 few TRBV6-2/TRBV6-3 TGTGCCAGCAGTCGACAGGGGATGGGTCAGCCCCAGCATTTT CASSRQGMGQPQHF
TRBD1 TRBJ1-2 NA TRBV5-1 TGCGCCAGCAGGCCGGGACAGGGGTTCCGTAACTATGGCTACACCTTC CASRPGQGFRNYGYTF
NA TRBJ1-3 NA TRBV4-2 TGTGCCAGCAGCCAAGATGGCAGGGCTGGAAACACCATATATTTT CASSQDGRAGNTIYF
NA TRBJ2-5 NA TRBV30 TGTGCCTGGAGTGTACAGGAGACCCAGTACTTC CAWSVQETQYF
TRBD1 TRBJ1-3 NA TRBV5-1 TGCGCCAGCAGCTCGGATCCAGGGGGCTCTGGAAACACCATATATTTT CASSSDPGGSGNTIYF
NA TRBJ1-1 few TRBV5-4 TGTGCCAGCAGCCGTCCGGGCCGGAACACTGAAGCTTTCTTT CASSRPGRNTEAFF
NA TRBJ1-1 NA TRBV27 TGTGCCAGCAGTAAACATCCCAGGGGAACCGGAATGGACACTGAAGCTTTCTTT CASSKHPRGTGMDTEAFF
NA TRBJ1-1 NA TRBV18 TGTGCCAGCTCACCCCCCCGCGGGGGGCGTACTGAAGCTTTCTTT CASSPPRGGRTEAFF
NA TRBJ2-5 NA TRBV18 TGTGCCAGCTCACCATTTGCTAGCGCAAAACTCCAAGAGACCCAGTACTTC CASSPFASAKLQETQYF
NA TRBJ2-7 NA TRBV28 TGTGCCAGCAGGCCTGAACTGGGGAGCTCCTACGAGCAGTACTTC CASRPELGSSYEQYF
TRBD2 TRBJ2-1 NA TRBV7-2 TGTGCCAGCAGCCCCTGGACTAGCGGGGGGGCCGGTGAGCAGTTCTTC CASSPWTSGGAGEQFF
NA TRBJ2-1 NA TRBV2 TGTGCCAGCAGTATAAGCATCGTCAATGAGCAGTTCTTC CASSISIVNEQFF
NA TRBJ1-2 NA TRBV19 TGTGCCAGTACCCCGGGTTTAGCTAACTATGGCTACACCTTC CASTPGLANYGYTF
NA TRBJ1-1 NA TRBV7-9 TGTGCCAGCAGCTTATCAGAGTTTAAAGCTTTCTTT CASSLSEFKAFF
NA TRBJ1-3 NA TRBV11-2 TGTGCCAGCAGCTTTAGGTTCACCTCCGGAAACACCATATATTTT CASSFRFTSGNTIYF
NA TRBJ1-2 NA TRBV27 TGTGCCAGCCCCCCCGAGGCCCTCGGCCAGGGGCGGGACTATGGCTACACCTTC CASPPEALGQGRDYGYTF
NA TRBJ1-2 NA TRBV30 TGTGCCTGGAGTGTAGGTCCCTTCTCCGGCTACACCTTC CAWSVGPFSGYTF
NA TRBJ1-2 NA TRBV18 TGTGCCAGCTCACTGGCCGGGGACAACTATGGCTACACCTTC CASSLAGDNYGYTF
NA TRBJ2-3 once TRBV7-2 TGTGCCAGCAGACCTGGGGGGTACACAGATACGCAGTATTTT CASRPGGYTDTQYF
TRBD1 TRBJ1-6 NA TRBV6-5 TGTGCCAGCGGATCGGGGACAGGGGGCGATTCACCCCTCCACTTT CASGSGTGGDSPLHF
NA TRBJ2-2 NA TRBV24-1 TGTGCCACCAGTTTAACAGGGCGGACCGGGGAGCTGTTTTTT CATSLTGRTGELFF
TRBD1 TRBJ1-1 NA TRBV30 TGTGCCTGGAGTGTATGGGGTGACAGGGCATTGGCTTTCTTT CAWSVWGDRALAFF
TRBD2 TRBJ2-1 NA TRBV11-1 TGTGCCAGCAGCTTCAGGACTAGCGGGGGGGCTAGGGAGCAGTTCTTC CASSFRTSGGAREQFF
TRBD1 TRBJ1-5 NA TRBV2 TGTGCCAGCACTACAGGGGTCAATCAGCCCCAGCATTTT CASTTGVNQPQHF
NA TRBJ1-2 once TRBV30 TGTGCCTGGACTGGCAGCTATGGCTACACCTTC CAWTGSYGYTF
TRBD1 TRBJ1-2 NA TRBV7-6 TGTGCCAGCAGCGGAACCGGGACAGGAAACTATGGCTACACCTTC CASSGTGTGNYGYTF
TRBD2 TRBJ2-3 NA TRBV9 TGTGCCAGCAGCGTAGGGGGGACTAGCGGGGAAATGAGGACGCAGTATTTT CASSVGGTSGEMRTQYF
NA TRBJ2-3 NA TRBV5-1 TGCGCCAGCAGCTTGGTGGGGGGAGATACGCAGTATTTT CASSLVGGDTQYF
TRBD1 TRBJ1-1 NA TRBV11-2 TGTGCCAGCAGCCTGACGGCGGTGGGACAGGGGGGGGGTGAAGCTTTCTTT CASSLTAVGQGGGEAFF
NA TRBJ1-1 NA TRBV9 TGTGCCAGCAGCGTAGTACAGGCCTCCACTGAAGCTTTCTTT CASSVVQASTEAFF
NA TRBJ2-4 NA TRBV7-8 TGTGCCAGCAGCGAATCCGGGAGCCGAAACATTCAGTACTTC CASSESGSRNIQYF
NA TRBJ2-5 NA TRBV19 TGTGCCAGTAAGGGGCAGGCCGACCTGACCCAGTACTTC CASKGQADLTQYF
NA TRBJ2-1 NA TRBV9 TGTGCCAGCAGCGTTAGCGAGCGGACCGGGGGTGAGCAGTTCTTC CASSVSERTGGEQFF
NA TRBJ2-5 NA TRBV19 TGTGCCAGTAGTATAGCAGGAGAGACCCAGTACTTC CASSIAGETQYF
NA TRBJ1-1 NA TRBV6-2/TRBV6-3 TGTGCCAGCAGTTACCGACCGGGGCCTAGCACTGAAGCTTTCTTT CASSYRPGPSTEAFF
NA TRBJ1-2 NA TRBV11-2 TGTGCCAGCAGGGGTATTTCAGGGGATAACTATGGCTACACCTTC CASRGISGDNYGYTF
TRBD1 TRBJ1-1 NA TRBV2 TGTGCCAGCACCAACGACAGGGCCGGCACTGAAGCTTTCTTT CASTNDRAGTEAFF